This T cell receptor (beta chain) is from a study of shared clonotypes between healthy human individuals (dated by TCRdb to the early 2020s). Concerning the study at large: A few men and two women, aged 18 to 49 years, made up the cohort. To estimate repertoire size and how much clonotypes are shared between individuals, the study performed deep sequencing of blood TCR repertoires from a few healthy adults. Each donor's leukapheresis produced roughly between about 0.8 and 8.9 billion PBMCs. For each donor, CD4 naive and CD4 memory were each run on three plates, CD8 naive on two plates, and CD8 memory on one plate. Libraries were prepared and TCR repertoires were sequenced by different laboratories using diverse techniques, in order to increase sequencing depth and limit assay-specific biases.

On this clone: The target of this receptor is not known. The sample holds no much larger clone one base away, and base qualities are not on file.

The paper as a whole reports these results and caveats: Higher generation probabilities were observed for clonotypes shared by all four sorted-subset donors than for non-shared clonotypes. Because the study included a small number of donors, the genetic and exposure-history diversity represented was limited. Incomplete sequencing was indicated by rarefaction of sorted-subset datasets, despite the large sequencing depth. Naive subsets generally had larger estimated clonotype richness than memory subsets. Sharing across a handful of donors was observed for 4.5% to 6.5% of naive CD4, over 3% of naive CD8, about 2.5% of memory CD4, and over 0.3% of memory CD8 clonotypes. Pairwise subsampling led to the expectation that sequencing depth would affect the degree of clonotype sharing among donors. Sampling was restricted to blood, and TCR repertoires in tissues likely differ from the TCR repertoires found in blood.

Sequences LNHNV (CDR1) and YYDKDF (CDR2) are obtained from the germline V gene (reference sequence). V was cut back by 2 bases and J by 4 bases, leaving a gap of 8 bases between them. There are 13 amino acids in the CDR3, from cysteine to phenylalanine inclusive. Of the read, only the CDR3 DNA is kept; its 39 bases are in frame from base 1. The donors were healthy, HIV-negative adults who had no recently reported acute infections or vaccinations. All donors were Caucasian adults living in Nashville, Tennessee, USA. Magnetic negative selection was used to enrich CD4+ T cells, after which naive cells were positively selected on CD45RA and the negative fraction became the memory subset. Blood was obtained by leukapheresis, after which PBMCs were separated by Ficoll-Histopaque density gradient centrifugation and cryopreserved in liquid nitrogen vapor phase. Purity and quantity of every magnetically sorted T cell population were checked by analytical flow cytometry. Genomic DNA was isolated from each sorted fraction and quantified by UV absorbance on a Nanodrop 2000c.

Using the deep immunoSEQ assay, multiplex PCR amplified TCR CDR3 regions from genomic DNA. For each cell subset, the extracted genomic DNA was distributed evenly across all wells of several immunoSEQ 96-well plates, and each plate served as one replicate. For sorted subsets, each replicate PCR was loaded with roughly 200 ng genomic DNA, equivalent to some 27,000 T cell genomes. Purified libraries were measured with a Qubit 3.0 fluorometer, size-checked on a Bioanalyzer 2100, and measured again with the KAPA Library Quantification kit. A separate single-read 150-cycle Illumina NextSeq 550 flow cell was used to sequence each immunoSEQ 96-well plate. The study's processing was this. Because the immunoSEQ output held only junctional sequences and lacked quality scores, the filtering could not match the filtering applied to full-length reads. To assign V/J genes and CDR3, sequences were annotated against IMGT germline references using PyIR, a Python wrapper for IgBLAST v1.9. Reads were filtered out if the reads had weak V/J assignments (E-value above 1e-6), no CDR3, stop codons, out-of-frame junctions, or ambiguous translated residues. V3J clonotypes were defined as sequences sharing the same inferred V gene, J gene, and CDR3 amino acid sequence. To compute the percentage overlap between repertoires, the number of shared unique clonotypes was divided by the size of the smaller repertoire. Three approaches were used to assess repertoire richness: RTK rarefaction, the Chao1 estimator, and Recon v2.1 estimates of unobserved clonotypes. For all TCRbeta clonotypes obtained by the gDNA method from a few donors, generation probabilities were computed with OLGA. TCRdb stores this immuneACCESS table with in-frame sequences only. Part of the clones is absent; in the studies checked, under half of the shortfall reflects unresolved V genes, and no reason is known for the rest. D and trimming come from the DNA, and the V and J calls and clone size come from that table. The sample includes 2 million to 3 million clones, with roughly nine tenths observed a single time. The top ten clonotypes cover about 0.13% of the sample.

The rearranged segments are TRBV15 and TRBJ1-1, with the identity of the D gene unclear. The specimen was naive CD4+ T cells sorted from blood. Read against the paper, the sample's cell subset or site label means: CD45RA+ positively selected. This TCR was recovered from a young man in good health. At the DNA level, the sequence is TGTGCCACCAGCAGATCAGGTGTCACTGAAGCTTTCTTT. Its protein product is CATSRSGVTEAFF. Extended through the reference TRBV15 and TRBJ1-1 proteins, this CDR3 yields the full variable domain: DAMVIQNPRYQVTQFGKPVTLSCSQTLNHNVMYWYQQKSSQAPKLLFHYYDKDFNNEADTPDNFQSRRPNTSFCFLDIRSPGLGDTAMYLCATSRSGVTEAFFGQGTRLTVV.